A selection of T cell receptor beta chains follows, all from one sample in a study of OX40 agonist ivuxolimab in advanced cancers. The assay was immunoSEQ multiplex PCR, and TCRdb's table has in-frame clones only and misses some. The table shows about 51,000 clones, with approximately 83% occurring only once. The starting material was CD4+ or CD8+ T cells sorted from blood, obtained in a trial of the OX40 agonist ivuxolimab. The receptors shown here come from an adult with an advanced solid tumor such as melanoma, head and neck, liver or kidney cancer. CDR3s include the opening cysteine and the closing phenylalanine or tryptophan. D genes are given only for firm matches. Size tells how often a clone was seen (once, few, many) or the class of an expanded clone, and some rows leave it out.

len,v_gene,d_gene,j_gene,abundance,CDR3nt,CDR3aa
15,TRBV6-5,TRBD1,TRBJ1-3,.,TGTGCCAGCAGGACGCAGGGGGCCCAGGGAGGCACCATATATTTT,CASRTQGAQGGTIYF
16,TRBV5-4,.,TRBJ1-6,few,TGTGCCAGCAGCTTGTGGTTAGGGGGGGATAATTCACCCCTCCACTTT,CASSLWLGGDNSPLHF
16,TRBV19,TRBD1,TRBJ2-3,.,TGTGCCAGTAGTCCTAGCCGACAGGGGTGGGCAGATACGCAGTATTTT,CASSPSRQGWADTQYF
13,TRBV9,.,TRBJ2-5,.,TGTGCCAGCAGCGTGCAGGGTTGGGAGACCCAGTACTTC,CASSVQGWETQYF
15,TRBV7-9,.,TRBJ2-7,.,TGTGCCAGCAGCCCCGGGACACCGAGCTCCTACGAGCAGTACTTC,CASSPGTPSSYEQYF
16,TRBV5-4,TRBD1,TRBJ1-2,.,TGTGCCAGCAGCTTGGAACAGGGGGCGCATGGCTATGGCTACACCTTC,CASSLEQGAHGYGYTF
15,TRBV5-1,TRBD1,TRBJ1-4,.,TGCGCCAGCAGCTTGGGTGGGACAGGGCAAGAAAAACTGTTTTTT,CASSLGGTGQEKLFF
11,TRBV20-1,.,TRBJ2-1,.,TGCAGTGCTAGTTCCGCGAGTGAGCAGTTCTTC,CSASSASEQFF
14,TRBV19,.,TRBJ2-5,.,TGTGCCAGTAGTATAGGCGGCACCAAAGAGACCCAGTACTTC,CASSIGGTKETQYF
14,TRBV27,TRBD1,TRBJ1-1,.,TGTGCCAGCAATCGACAGGGCCCCAACACTGAAGCTTTCTTT,CASNRQGPNTEAFF
13,TRBV7-9,.,TRBJ1-6,.,TGTGCCAGCAGCCCTGACTGGGGCTCACCCCTCCACTTT,CASSPDWGSPLHF
15,TRBV6-6,.,TRBJ2-5,.,TGTGCCAGCAGTTACTCGCAGGGCCCCCAAGAGACCCAGTACTTC,CASSYSQGPQETQYF
13,TRBV11-2,.,TRBJ2-7,.,TGTGCCAGCAGCGGAGGCGGCTTATACGAGCAGTACTTC,CASSGGGLYEQYF
13,TRBV6-1,.,TRBJ2-7,once,TGTGCCAGCAGTCCGACAGTTGGATACGAGCAGTACTTC,CASSPTVGYEQYF
13,TRBV19,.,TRBJ2-2,.,TGTGCCAGTGAATCGCCGAACACCGGGGAGCTGTTTTTT,CASESPNTGELFF
16,TRBV11-3,TRBD1,TRBJ2-1,.,TGTGCCAGCAGCTTAAGGGGGACAGGGAATTACAATGAGCAGTTCTTC,CASSLRGTGNYNEQFF
13,TRBV19,.,TRBJ2-1,.,TGTGCCAGTACTCCACGGAGGGGAGAAAAACAGTTCTTC,CASTPRRGEKQFF
14,TRBV7-2,.,TRBJ1-1,.,TGTGCCAGCAGCATCCAGCCGGGGAATACTGAAGCTTTCTTT,CASSIQPGNTEAFF
15,TRBV19,TRBD1,TRBJ2-2,.,TGTGCCAGTCATAACCGACAGGGGTACACCGGGGAGCTGTTTTTT,CASHNRQGYTGELFF
14,TRBV9,.,TRBJ1-1,few,TGTGCCAGCAGCCCGGGACACTCGAACACTGAAGCTTTCTTT,CASSPGHSNTEAFF
17,TRBV7-2,TRBD2,TRBJ2-1,.,TGTGCCAGCAGCTTAGCGGGGGCCAGCGGGGGGCGCGATGAGCAGTTCTTC,CASSLAGASGGRDEQFF
14,TRBV15,TRBD1,TRBJ2-7,.,TGTGCCGCGTCCCGGGACAGGGGGCCCTACGAGCAGTACTTC,CAASRDRGPYEQYF